The next 3 T cell receptor beta chains were all read from a single sample in a study of cytomegalovirus exposure and HLA in healthy donors. The PCR was carried out with 60 Vbeta primers and 13 Jbeta primers. Libraries were prepared by immunoSEQ multiplex PCR; TCRdb keeps only in-frame clonotypes and omits some of them. This table holds under 95,000 clones, roughly 8.2% found once. Specimen: PBMCs. Receptor source: a man aged 50 to 59 in good health and CMV-seronegative.

V and J are TRBV30 and TRBJ2-6; D gene ambiguous. CDR1 GTSNPN and CDR2 SVGIG come from the germline V gene (reference sequence). The ends were cut back, 4 bases at V and 2 bases at J, with 9 bases in the middle. The length of the CDR3 is 14 residues. The CDR3 sequence: CAWKLGAGANVLTF. CDR3 in DNA: TGTGCCTGGAAATTAGGAGCTGGGGCCAACGTCCTGACTTTC.

This clone turned up a few times. The CDR3 region is CASSLDGQGWSGYTF. For the CDR3, the DNA is TGCGCCAGCAGCCTGGATGGACAGGGGTGGTCTGGCTACACCTTC. This rearrangement joins TRBV5-1 to TRBJ1-2, with 9 bases fitting TRBD1. CDR1 and CDR2 (germline): SGHRS, YFSETQ. The CDR3 consists of 15 residues. J gave up 7 bases and V 4 bases, and 11 bases lay outside the gene matches. Using reference TRBV5-1 and TRBJ1-2 for the parts outside the CDR3, the full variable domain is KAGVTQTPRYLIKTRGQQVTLSCSPISGHRSVSWYQQTPGQGLQFLFEYFSETQRNKGNFPGRFSGRQFSNSRSEMNVSTLELGDSALYLCASSLDGQGWSGYTFGSGTRLTVV.

The rearrangement links TRBV19 to TRBJ2-1, with 9 bases aligning to TRBD2. Per germline, CDR1 LNHDA and CDR2 SQIVND (reference sequence). After removal of 5 bases from V and 6 bases from J, the junction contained 11 bases not matched to a gene. CDR3 length: 16 amino acids. The CDR3 DNA reads TGTGCCAGTAGTCCTCCGCCGGGACTAGCCTCCAATGAGCAGTTCTTC. Encoded protein: CASSPPPGLASNEQFF.